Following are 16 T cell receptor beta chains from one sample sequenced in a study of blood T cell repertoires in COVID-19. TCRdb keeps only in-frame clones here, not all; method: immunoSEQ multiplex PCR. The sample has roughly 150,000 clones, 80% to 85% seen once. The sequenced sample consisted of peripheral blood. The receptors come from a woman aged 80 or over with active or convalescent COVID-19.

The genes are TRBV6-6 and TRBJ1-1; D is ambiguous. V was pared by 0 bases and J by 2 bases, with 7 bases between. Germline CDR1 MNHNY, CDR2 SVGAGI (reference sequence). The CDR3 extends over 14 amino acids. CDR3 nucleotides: TGTGCCAGCAGTTACTCGGAGAGTAACACTGAAGCTTTCTTT. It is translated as CASSYSESNTEAFF.

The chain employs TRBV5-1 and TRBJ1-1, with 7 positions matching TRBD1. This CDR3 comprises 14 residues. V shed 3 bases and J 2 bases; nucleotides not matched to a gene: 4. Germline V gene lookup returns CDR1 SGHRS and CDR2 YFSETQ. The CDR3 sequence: CASSSWDSNTEAFF. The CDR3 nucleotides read TGCGCCAGCAGCTCGTGGGACAGCAACACTGAAGCTTTCTTT.

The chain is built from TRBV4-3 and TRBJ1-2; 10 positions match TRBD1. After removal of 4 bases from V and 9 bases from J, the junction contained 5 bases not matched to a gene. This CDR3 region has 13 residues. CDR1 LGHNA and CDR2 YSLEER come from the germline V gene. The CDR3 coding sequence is TGCGCCAGCAGCCGGGGACAGGGGAGTCGCTACACCTTC. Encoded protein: CASSRGQGSRYTF.

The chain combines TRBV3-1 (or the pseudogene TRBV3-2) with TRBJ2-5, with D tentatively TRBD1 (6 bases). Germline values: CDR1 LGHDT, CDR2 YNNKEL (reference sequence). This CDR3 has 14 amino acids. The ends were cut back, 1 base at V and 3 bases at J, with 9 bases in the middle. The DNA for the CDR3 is TGTGCCAGCAGCCAAGGGACAGTGAAAGAGACCCAGTACTTC. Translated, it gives CASSQGTVKETQYF.

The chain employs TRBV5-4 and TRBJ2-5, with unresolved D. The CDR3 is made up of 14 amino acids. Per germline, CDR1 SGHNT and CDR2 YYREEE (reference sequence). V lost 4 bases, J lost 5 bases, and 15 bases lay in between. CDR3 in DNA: TGTGCCAGCAGCGGTTTTTCGCACTCGGAGACCCAGTACTTC. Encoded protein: CASSGFSHSETQYF.

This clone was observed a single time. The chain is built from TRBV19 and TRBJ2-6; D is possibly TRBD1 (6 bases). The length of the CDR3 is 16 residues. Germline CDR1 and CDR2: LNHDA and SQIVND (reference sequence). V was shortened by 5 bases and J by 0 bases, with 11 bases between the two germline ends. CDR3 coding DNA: TGTGCCAGTAGTGAACAAGGGGGCTCTGGGGCCAACGTCCTGACTTTC. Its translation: CASSEQGGSGANVLTF.

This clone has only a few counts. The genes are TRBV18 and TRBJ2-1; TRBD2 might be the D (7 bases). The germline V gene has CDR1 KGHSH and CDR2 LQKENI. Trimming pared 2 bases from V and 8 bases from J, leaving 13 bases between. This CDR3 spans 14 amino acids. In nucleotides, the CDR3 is TGTGCCAGCTCACCAAGGGGGGGACTCGATGAGCAGTTCTTC. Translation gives CASSPRGGLDEQFF.

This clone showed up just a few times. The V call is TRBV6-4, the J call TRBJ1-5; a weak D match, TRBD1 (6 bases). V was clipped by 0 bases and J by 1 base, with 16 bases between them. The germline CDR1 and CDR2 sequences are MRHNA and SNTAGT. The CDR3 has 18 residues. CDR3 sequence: CASSDSRNRVGSNQPQHF. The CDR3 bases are TGTGCCAGCAGTGACTCGAGAAACAGGGTAGGGAGCAATCAGCCCCAGCATTTT.

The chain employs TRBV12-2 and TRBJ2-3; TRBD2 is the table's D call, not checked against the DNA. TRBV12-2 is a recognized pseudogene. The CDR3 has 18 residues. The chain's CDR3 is CASRLRDAGGPSTDTQYF. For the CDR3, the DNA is TGTGCAAGTCGCTTAAGGGATGCGGGGGGCCCTAGCACAGATACGCAGTATTTT.

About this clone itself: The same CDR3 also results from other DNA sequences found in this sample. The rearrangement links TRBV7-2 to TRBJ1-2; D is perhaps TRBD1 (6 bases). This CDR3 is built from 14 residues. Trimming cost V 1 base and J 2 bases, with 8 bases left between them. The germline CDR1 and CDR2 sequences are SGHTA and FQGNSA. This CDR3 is CASSLDRANYGYTF. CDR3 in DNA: TGTGCCAGCAGCTTAGACAGGGCCAACTATGGCTACACCTTC.

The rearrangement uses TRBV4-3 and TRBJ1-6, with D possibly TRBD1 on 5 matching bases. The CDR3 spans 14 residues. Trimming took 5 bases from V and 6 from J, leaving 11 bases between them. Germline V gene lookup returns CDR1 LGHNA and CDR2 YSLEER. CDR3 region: CASSSGGGNSPLHF. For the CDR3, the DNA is TGCGCCAGCAGCTCCGGCGGGGGTAATTCACCCCTCCACTTT.

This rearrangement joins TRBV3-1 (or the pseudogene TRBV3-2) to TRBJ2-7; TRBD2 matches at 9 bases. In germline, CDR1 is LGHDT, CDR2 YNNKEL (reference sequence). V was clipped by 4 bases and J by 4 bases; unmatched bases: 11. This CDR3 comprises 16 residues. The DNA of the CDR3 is TGTGCCAGCAGCCCTTTTAGCGGGGGAGGGATTTACGAGCAGTACTTC. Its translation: CASSPFSGGGIYEQYF.

The chain's CDR3 is CASSRRDRGEGEQFF. The CDR3 DNA sequence: TGTGCCAGCAGTCGCCGGGACAGGGGCGAGGGTGAGCAGTTCTTC. The gene calls are TRBV6-2 or TRBV6-3 and TRBJ2-1, with 10 bases fitting TRBD1. The CDR3 runs to 15 residues. Germline trimming cut 5 bases from V and 9 bases from J; bases unmatched to any gene: 10. Germline CDR1 and CDR2: MNHEY and SVGEGT.

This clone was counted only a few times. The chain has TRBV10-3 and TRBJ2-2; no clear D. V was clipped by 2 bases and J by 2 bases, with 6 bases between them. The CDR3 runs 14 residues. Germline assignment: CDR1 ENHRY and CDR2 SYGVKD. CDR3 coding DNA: TGTGCCATCAGTGAGGTGCGAAACACCGGGGAGCTGTTTTTT. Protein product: CAISEVRNTGELFF.

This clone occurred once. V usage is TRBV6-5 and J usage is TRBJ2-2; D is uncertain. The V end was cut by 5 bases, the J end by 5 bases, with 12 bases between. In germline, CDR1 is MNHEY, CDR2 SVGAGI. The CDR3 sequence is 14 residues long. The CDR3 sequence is CASSMAAPTGELFF. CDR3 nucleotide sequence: TGTGCCAGCAGTATGGCGGCACCGACCGGGGAGCTGTTTTTT.

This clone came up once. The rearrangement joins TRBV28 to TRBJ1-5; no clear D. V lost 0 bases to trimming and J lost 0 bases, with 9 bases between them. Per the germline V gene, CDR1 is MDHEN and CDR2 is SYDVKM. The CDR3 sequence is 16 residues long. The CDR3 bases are TGTGCCAGCAGTTTATGGAGGGCGGGTAGCAATCAGCCCCAGCATTTT. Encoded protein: CASSLWRAGSNQPQHF.